These 18 T cell receptor beta chains came from one sample sequenced in a study of cytomegalovirus exposure and HLA in healthy donors. Assay: immunoSEQ multiplex PCR; the TCRdb copy retains only in-frame clones and omits some. The table lists about 360,000 clones, 80% to 90% of them singletons. The sample comprised PBMCs. The receptor set was obtained from a woman younger than 30 in good health and CMV-seronegative.

J is TRBJ1-2 and V is TRBV5-1; 9 positions agree with TRBD1. Looked up from germline, CDR1 is SGHRS and CDR2 is YFSETQ. The CDR3 is 14 residues long. J gave up 10 bases and V 0 bases, and 7 bases lay outside the gene matches. CDR3 region: CASSLEGGQGVYTF. As DNA, the CDR3 is TGCGCCAGCAGCTTGGAAGGGGGACAGGGAGTCTACACCTTC.

DNA of the CDR3: TGTGCCAGCAGCTTAGTCGGGGAGGAAGCTTTCTTT. Protein product: CASSLVGEEAFF. This rearrangement joins TRBV7-9 to TRBJ1-1, with no clear D. The CDR3 is 12 residues long. Between the trimmed V and J ends, which lost 1 base and 8 bases, there was a span of 8 bases. Germline V lookup: CDR1 SEHNR, CDR2 FQNEAQ (reference sequence).

The genes are TRBV28 and TRBJ2-5; D may be TRBD2 (7 bases). V was cut by 4 bases and J by 7 bases, with 16 bases left in between. CDR1 and CDR2 from the germline V gene are MDHEN and SYDVKM. This CDR3 is built from 14 residues. DNA of the CDR3: TGTGCCAGCAGTTCCAGGGAGGGGGAATGGACCCAGTACTTC. Translating it yields CASSSREGEWTQYF.

V is TRBV28 and J is TRBJ2-6, with D perhaps TRBD2 (6 bases). The CDR3 loop spans 18 amino acids. The ends were cut back, 4 bases at V and 0 bases at J, with 16 bases in the middle. Germline V gene lookup returns CDR1 MDHEN and CDR2 SYDVKM. The CDR3 DNA reads TGTGCCAGCAGTTCAGAGGGACTTTCCAGCTCTGGGGCCAACGTCCTGACTTTC. Its translation: CASSSEGLSSSGANVLTF.

The chain recombines TRBV5-1 with TRBJ2-7, with TRBD2 matching 11 bases. V was clipped by 3 bases and J by 3 bases; unmatched bases: 8. Germline loops: CDR1 SGHRS, CDR2 YFSETQ. The length of the CDR3 is 16 residues. DNA for the CDR3: TGCGCCAGCAGCTCGATCCCCGGGACTAGCGGCTACGAGCAGTACTTC. Amino acid sequence: CASSSIPGTSGYEQYF.

The V gene is TRBV2, the J gene TRBJ2-5; TRBD2 matches 8 bases. Per germline, CDR1 SNHLY and CDR2 FYNNEI. Germline trimming cut 6 bases from V and 2 bases from J; bases unmatched to any gene: 5. This CDR3 has 14 residues. The CDR3 sequence is CASSRPSGQETQYF. In DNA form, the CDR3 reads TGTGCCAGCAGCCGCCCTAGCGGGCAAGAGACCCAGTACTTC.

This clone showed up just once. The chain recombines TRBV6-5 with TRBJ1-1, with 9 bases that match TRBD1. The CDR3 has 14 residues. Trimming cost V 11 bases and J 1 base; bases outside gene matches: 8. Per germline, CDR1 MNHEY and CDR2 SVGAGI. CDR3 nucleotide sequence: TGTGCCGGAAGGCCGGGACAGGGGAACACTGAAGCTTTCTTT. Encoded protein: CAGRPGQGNTEAFF.

V and J are TRBV6-6 and TRBJ1-5, with 7 bases matching TRBD1. V trimming: 10 bases; J trimming: 3 bases; junction bases outside the gene matches: 15. Germline assignment: CDR1 MNHNY and CDR2 SVGAGI (reference sequence). The CDR3 loop spans 16 amino acids. CDR3 nucleotides: TGTGCCACTTACCAACCCGGGACAGCTTACAATCAGCCCCAGCATTTT. Protein sequence: CATYQPGTAYNQPQHF.

The rearrangement uses TRBV7-9 and TRBJ2-2; the match to TRBD2 covers 11 bases. The CDR3 loop spans 15 amino acids. V lost 5 bases to trimming and J lost 2 bases; unmatched junction nucleotides: 1. CDR1 and CDR2 from the germline V gene are SEHNR and FQNEAQ (reference sequence). The CDR3 DNA sequence: TGTGCCAGCAGCCGACTAGCGGGAAACACCGGGGAGCTGTTTTTT. Translating gives CASSRLAGNTGELFF.

The V and J genes are TRBV5-1 and TRBJ2-7; D is perhaps TRBD2 (6 bases). V was shortened by 0 bases and J by 3 bases, with 13 bases between the two germline ends. Germline V gene data show CDR1 as SGHRS and CDR2 as YFSETQ. The CDR3 is 15 residues long. CDR3 in DNA: TGCGCCAGCAGCTTGGTTGTGGCGGGGAACTACGAGCAGTACTTC. Its protein is CASSLVVAGNYEQYF.

The gene calls are TRBV2 and TRBJ2-5; 10 positions match TRBD1. The germline gives CDR1 SNHLY, CDR2 FYNNEI. V lost 3 bases to trimming and J lost 2 bases; unmatched junction nucleotides: 3. The CDR3 length is 15 residues. The CDR3 region is CASSEDRGYQETQYF. DNA for the CDR3: TGTGCCAGCAGTGAGGACAGGGGGTATCAAGAGACCCAGTACTTC.

This clone was seen just once. This sequence joins TRBV7-9 and TRBJ2-5; D remains unclear. The CDR3 consists of 14 residues. With 1 base removed from V and 1 base from J, the gap between germline ends came to 7 bases. Germline CDR1 SEHNR, CDR2 FQNEAQ (reference sequence). This chain's CDR3 is CASSLDIFQETQYF. The CDR3 region has the DNA TGTGCCAGCAGCTTAGACATATTCCAAGAGACCCAGTACTTC.

V is TRBV27 and J is TRBJ2-7; 12 bases are shared with TRBD2. The V and J ends lost 4 bases and 3 bases, in that order; junction bases with no gene match: 1. The V gene's germline CDR1 is MNHEY and CDR2 SMNVEV (reference sequence). The CDR3 is 14 amino acids. The CDR3 sequence is CASSWGLAGYEQYF. The CDR3, as DNA: TGTGCCAGCAGTTGGGGACTAGCGGGCTACGAGCAGTACTTC.

This clone was seen just once. The identical CDR3 is also encoded by other nucleotide sequences in the sample. The genes are TRBV27 and TRBJ2-1; D remains ambiguous. Germline CDR1 is MNHEY and CDR2 is SMNVEV (reference sequence). Trimming took off 0 bases at V and 0 bases at J, with 9 bases between the two ends. The CDR3 consists of 16 residues. CDR3 nucleotides: TGTGCCAGCAGTTTATCTTGGAGAAGCTCCTACAATGAGCAGTTCTTC. Translation gives CASSLSWRSSYNEQFF.

V and J are TRBV7-8 and TRBJ1-2, with D tentatively TRBD1 (6 bases). Germline CDR1 is SGHVS and CDR2 is FQNEAQ. V was pared by 2 bases and J by 2 bases, with 15 bases between. The CDR3 has 16 residues. The CDR3 DNA follows: TGTGCCAGCAGCTTAAAGTCAGGGGCCCTAAACTATGGCTACACCTTC. Protein product: CASSLKSGALNYGYTF.

The rearrangement links TRBV4-1 to TRBJ1-5; D not resolved. V was trimmed by 1 base and J by 0 bases, leaving 10 bases between them. Germline V lookup: CDR1 MGHRA, CDR2 YSYEKL. The CDR3 loop spans 16 amino acids. Here the CDR3 reads CASSQGTGNSNQPQHF. CDR3 nucleotides: TGCGCCAGCAGCCAAGGGACTGGAAATAGCAATCAGCCCCAGCATTTT.

V usage is TRBV10-1 and J usage is TRBJ2-1; tentative D call: TRBD1 (5 bases). The germline CDR1 and CDR2 sequences are WNHNN and SYGVQD (reference sequence). Between the trimmed V and J ends, which lost 0 bases and 2 bases, there was a span of 8 bases. The CDR3 has 15 residues. CDR3 bases: TGCGCCAGCAGTGAGTCGAAGGGGCCCTACAATGAGCAGTTCTTC. Translation: CASSESKGPYNEQFF.

The chain couples TRBV27 to TRBJ1-1; D ambiguous. Trimming removed 0 bases at V and 3 bases at J, with 11 bases between. The CDR3 loop spans 15 amino acids. Germline V gene data show CDR1 as MNHEY and CDR2 as SMNVEV (reference sequence). CDR3 nucleotide sequence: TGTGCCAGCAGTTTATCCCCAGGTGCCGACACTGAAGCTTTCTTT. It is translated as CASSLSPGADTEAFF.